This T cell receptor (beta chain) came from a study of blood T cell repertoires in COVID-19. In the original analysis: The authors estimated nucleated cell counts from reference gene primer amplification. Measured with immunoSEQ multiplex PCR; TCRdb has only the in-frame clones, and not every one. V and J calls and clone size are those listed in that table; D and trimming were worked out from the DNA. The table records some 150,000 clones, roughly 90% of them present only once. The CDR3 length is 16 residues. Germline CDR1 reads SGHRS; CDR2 reads YFSETQ. The V and J ends lost 0 bases and 0 bases respectively, with 11 bases between them.

The receptor was isolated from a human donor in a cohort sampled during active COVID-19. The chain has TRBV5-1 and TRBJ2-3; TRBD1 might be the D (6 bases). Sequencing was carried out using peripheral blood. CDR3 amino acids: CASSLVQGRSTDTQYF. DNA of the CDR3: TGCGCCAGCAGCTTGGTACAGGGTAGGAGCACAGATACGCAGTATTTT.